The rows below give T cell receptor beta chains drawn from one sample of a study of T cells after yellow fever vaccination. MiXCR was run by TCRdb on the 5' RACE reads, yielding one entry per CDR3 protein. The data contain 95,000 to 100,000 distinct CDR3 sequences, about 6% of them singletons. Sequencing was performed on CD8+ T cells sorted from PBMCs, taken 10 days after the yellow fever booster vaccination. Receptors originate from a man in his late teens or twenties who received the YFV17D yellow fever vaccine. Each CDR3 is given with its conserved first and last residue. The order of the fields is CDR3 protein, CDR3 DNA, J gene, V gene, D gene, clone size. The D gene is left open where the match is weak. The size entry is marked missing in some rows and otherwise reads once, few, many or a size class.

CDR3 protein: CASSLGGRQPQHF
CDR3 DNA: TGTGCCAGCAGCTTAGGGGGGAGACAGCCCCAGCATTTT
J gene: TRBJ1-5
V gene: TRBV7-8
D gene: NA
clone size: few

CDR3 protein: CASSLSLQPQHF
CDR3 DNA: TGTGCCAGCAGTTTATCCCTTCAGCCCCAGCATTTT
J gene: TRBJ1-5
V gene: TRBV12-3/TRBV12-4
D gene: NA
clone size: NA

CDR3 protein: CASSQRDGALYNEQFF
CDR3 DNA: TGCGCCAGCAGCCAAAGGGACGGAGCGTTGTACAATGAGCAGTTCTTC
J gene: TRBJ2-1
V gene: TRBV4-3
D gene: NA
clone size: NA

CDR3 protein: CASSLGTGNGYTF
CDR3 DNA: TGTGCCAGCAGCTTAGGGACAGGGAATGGCTACACCTTC
J gene: TRBJ1-2
V gene: TRBV7-9
D gene: TRBD1
clone size: NA

CDR3 protein: CASSQTPLGGSDTQYF
CDR3 DNA: TGCGCCAGCAGCCAAACCCCCCTGGGGGGGTCGGATACGCAGTATTTT
J gene: TRBJ2-3
V gene: TRBV4-1
D gene: TRBD2
clone size: many

CDR3 protein: CAWSAQGNEQYF
CDR3 DNA: TGTGCCTGGAGCGCACAGGGGAACGAGCAGTACTTC
J gene: TRBJ2-7
V gene: TRBV30
D gene: TRBD1
clone size: few

CDR3 protein: CASNESPGSPLHF
CDR3 DNA: TGTGCCAGCAATGAATCTCCAGGATCACCCCTCCACTTT
J gene: TRBJ1-6
V gene: TRBV6-6
D gene: NA
clone size: few

CDR3 protein: CASSVEGRGTDTQYF
CDR3 DNA: TGTGCCAGCAGCGTAGAAGGCCGTGGCACAGATACGCAGTATTTT
J gene: TRBJ2-3
V gene: TRBV9
D gene: NA
clone size: few

CDR3 protein: CASSPLGGDYEQYF
CDR3 DNA: TGTGCCAGCAGCCCACTCGGCGGGGACTACGAGCAGTACTTC
J gene: TRBJ2-7
V gene: TRBV4-2
D gene: NA
clone size: many

CDR3 protein: CASSFRTGDTEAFF
CDR3 DNA: TGTGCCAGCAGCTTCCGGACAGGGGACACTGAAGCTTTCTTT
J gene: TRBJ1-1
V gene: TRBV4-2
D gene: TRBD1
clone size: few

CDR3 protein: CASSYSTYEQYF
CDR3 DNA: TGTGCCAGCAGTTACTCTACCTACGAGCAGTACTTC
J gene: TRBJ2-7
V gene: TRBV6-6
D gene: NA
clone size: many

CDR3 protein: CASSLLAGVRYEQYF
CDR3 DNA: TGTGCCAGCAGCTTACTAGCGGGGGTTAGGTACGAGCAGTACTTC
J gene: TRBJ2-7
V gene: TRBV7-2
D gene: TRBD2
clone size: many

CDR3 protein: CASSLMTGNGYTF
CDR3 DNA: TGTGCCAGCAGTTTAATGACAGGGAATGGCTACACCTTC
J gene: TRBJ1-2
V gene: TRBV27
D gene: TRBD1
clone size: few

CDR3 protein: CASSDYGYNEQFF
CDR3 DNA: TGTGCCAGCAGTGATTATGGATACAATGAGCAGTTCTTC
J gene: TRBJ2-1
V gene: TRBV25-1
D gene: NA
clone size: few

CDR3 protein: CASIALGGFNEQFF
CDR3 DNA: TGCGCCAGCATAGCGCTGGGGGGTTTCAATGAGCAGTTCTTC
J gene: TRBJ2-1
V gene: TRBV10-2
D gene: NA
clone size: NA

CDR3 protein: CASSSGTGGKEDTQYF
CDR3 DNA: TGTGCCAGCAGTTCCGGGACAGGGGGCAAGGAAGATACGCAGTATTTT
J gene: TRBJ2-3
V gene: TRBV27
D gene: TRBD1
clone size: many

CDR3 protein: CASSLGTFSSYEQYF
CDR3 DNA: TGTGCCAGCAGCTTAGGAACGTTCAGCTCCTACGAGCAGTACTTC
J gene: TRBJ2-7
V gene: TRBV7-9
D gene: NA
clone size: many

CDR3 protein: CSARELTGTEHSPLHF
CDR3 DNA: TGCAGTGCTAGAGAACTCACCGGGACAGAGCATTCACCCCTCCACTTT
J gene: TRBJ1-6
V gene: TRBV20-1
D gene: TRBD1
clone size: NA

CDR3 protein: CASSMSGTSGYEQYF
CDR3 DNA: TGTGCCAGCAGCATGTCCGGGACTAGCGGCTACGAGCAGTACTTC
J gene: TRBJ2-7
V gene: TRBV7-2
D gene: TRBD2
clone size: few

CDR3 protein: CASSPWLNTDTQYF
CDR3 DNA: TGCGCCAGCAGCCCCTGGCTGAACACAGATACGCAGTATTTT
J gene: TRBJ2-3
V gene: TRBV4-3
D gene: NA
clone size: NA

CDR3 protein: CASRGAGTVFTPLHF
CDR3 DNA: TGTGCCAGCAGGGGGGCCGGGACAGTTTTTACACCCCTCCACTTT
J gene: TRBJ1-6
V gene: TRBV25-1
D gene: TRBD1
clone size: NA

CDR3 protein: CASSFLEGPVTGELFF
CDR3 DNA: TGTGCCAGCAGCTTTCTGGAGGGGCCGGTCACCGGGGAGCTGTTTTTT
J gene: TRBJ2-2
V gene: TRBV7-9
D gene: NA
clone size: few

CDR3 protein: CASSPRSVDSYNSPLHF
CDR3 DNA: TGCGCCAGCAGCCCACGATCGGTTGACTCCTATAATTCACCCCTCCACTTT
J gene: TRBJ1-6
V gene: TRBV4-1
D gene: NA
clone size: NA

CDR3 protein: CSARDRDRAHYGYTF
CDR3 DNA: TGCAGTGCTAGAGACCGGGACCGGGCACACTATGGCTACACCTTC
J gene: TRBJ1-2
V gene: TRBV20-1
D gene: NA
clone size: NA

CDR3 protein: CSAYRGKYGFETQYF
CDR3 DNA: TGCAGTGCCTACCGAGGAAAGTACGGTTTTGAGACCCAGTACTTC
J gene: TRBJ2-5
V gene: TRBV20-1
D gene: NA
clone size: NA